These T cell receptor beta chains were read from a single sample in a study of identical twins. TCRdb independently ran MiXCR on the 5' RACE reads; one entry per CDR3 protein. The data show more than 350,000 distinct CDR3 sequences, 9% to 10% seen once. The sequencing sample was made of naive T cells sorted from blood. The receptors here all came from a woman between 45 and 65 years old in good health. CDR3s include the opening cysteine and the closing phenylalanine or tryptophan. The order of the fields is D gene, clone size, J gene, V gene, CDR3 DNA, CDR3 protein. D genes are given only for firm matches. Size is stated for part of the rows, as once, few or many counts, or as a class when the clone is expanded.

>.|.|TRBJ2-7|TRBV11-2
TGTGCCAGCAGCTTAGCGGCGACTGTCTACGAGCAGTACTTC
CASSLAATVYEQYF
>TRBD2|few|TRBJ2-7|TRBV20-1
TGCAGTGCTAGTGGGGTTCTAGCGGGAGGAGGAGAGCAGTACTTC
CSASGVLAGGGEQYF
>TRBD1|.|TRBJ2-1|TRBV4-1
TGCGCCAGCAGCCAAGAAGAGAGGACAGGGCCTTACAATGAGCAGTTCTTC
CASSQEERTGPYNEQFF
>TRBD1|many|TRBJ2-3|TRBV27
TGTGCCAGCAGTGGACGTCGGGACAGGGGGGATACGCAGTATTTT
CASSGRRDRGDTQYF
>.|few|TRBJ1-2|TRBV12-3/TRBV12-4
TGTGCCAGCAGTTTACTGGCGGGTAACTATGGCTACACCTTC
CASSLLAGNYGYTF
>TRBD1|many|TRBJ2-3|TRBV7-9
TGTGCCAGCAGTTCGTTGGTCGGGACAGCTTCTAGCACAGATACGCAGTATTTT
CASSSLVGTASSTDTQYF
>TRBD2|few|TRBJ2-3|TRBV28
TGTGCCAGCAGTTTATCTTTGGGGCTAGCGGGAGCGGACAGCACAGATACGCAGTATTTT
CASSLSLGLAGADSTDTQYF
>.|few|TRBJ2-1|TRBV5-1
TGCGCCAGCAGCTGGACAGGGGATGCGGGACTAGGGTCCTACAATGAGCAGTTCTTC
CASSWTGDAGLGSYNEQFF
>.|few|TRBJ2-5|TRBV5-1
TGCGCCAGCCGTCCCCAGGACAACCCAAAAGAGACCCAGTACTTC
CASRPQDNPKETQYF
>TRBD2|many|TRBJ2-1|TRBV5-1
TGCGCCAGCAGCATACTAGCGGGAGGGCACGACAATGAGCAGTTCTTC
CASSILAGGHDNEQFF
>TRBD2|.|TRBJ2-3|TRBV7-2
TGTGCCAGCAGTTTCCCTCGGATAGCGGGCCTGGACTTAAGAACAGATACGCAGTATTTT
CASSFPRIAGLDLRTDTQYF
>.|.|TRBJ2-3|TRBV5-1
TGCGCCAGCAGCTTGGACGCCCGTCGCACAGATACGCAGTATTTT
CASSLDARRTDTQYF